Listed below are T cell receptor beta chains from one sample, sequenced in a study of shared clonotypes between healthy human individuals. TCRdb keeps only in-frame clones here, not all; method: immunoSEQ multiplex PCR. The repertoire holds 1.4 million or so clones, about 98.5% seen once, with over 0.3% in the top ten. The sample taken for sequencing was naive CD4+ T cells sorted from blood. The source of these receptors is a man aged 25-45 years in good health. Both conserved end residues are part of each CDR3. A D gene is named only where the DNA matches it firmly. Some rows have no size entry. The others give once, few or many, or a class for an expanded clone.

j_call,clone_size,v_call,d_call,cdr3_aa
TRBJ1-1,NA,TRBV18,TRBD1,CASSQGEGADAFF
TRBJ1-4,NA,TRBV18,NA,CASSVDRDNEKLFF
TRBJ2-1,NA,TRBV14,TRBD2,CASSQGVSSGRVYNEQFF
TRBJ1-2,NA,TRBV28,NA,CASSSYLNYGYTF
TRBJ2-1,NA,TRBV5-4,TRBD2,CASSLYSGSSYNEQFF
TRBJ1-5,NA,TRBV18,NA,CASSPRAGSQHF
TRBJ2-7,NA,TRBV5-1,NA,CASRPEGYSYEQYF
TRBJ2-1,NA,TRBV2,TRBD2,CASETSGTRNEQFF
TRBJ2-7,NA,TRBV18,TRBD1,CASSPGTGLYEQYF
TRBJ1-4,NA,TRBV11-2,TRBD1,CASSLITGAKREKLFF
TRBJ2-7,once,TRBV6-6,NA,CASSRDGYEQYF
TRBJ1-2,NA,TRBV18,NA,CASSQDMADGYTF
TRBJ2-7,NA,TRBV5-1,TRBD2,CASSLWTSVGEQYF
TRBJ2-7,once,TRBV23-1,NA,CASSQSNSVFSYEQYF
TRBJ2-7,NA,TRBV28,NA,CASTKLPRAPYEQYF
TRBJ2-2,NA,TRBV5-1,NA,CASLTSVGGGELFF
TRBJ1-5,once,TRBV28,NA,CASSFGGNQPQHF
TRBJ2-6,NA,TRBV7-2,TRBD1,CASRLTGAGANVLTF
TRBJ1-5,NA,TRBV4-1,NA,CASSLLYSYNQPQHF
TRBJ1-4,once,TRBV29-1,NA,CSVKKQPGTDNEKLFF